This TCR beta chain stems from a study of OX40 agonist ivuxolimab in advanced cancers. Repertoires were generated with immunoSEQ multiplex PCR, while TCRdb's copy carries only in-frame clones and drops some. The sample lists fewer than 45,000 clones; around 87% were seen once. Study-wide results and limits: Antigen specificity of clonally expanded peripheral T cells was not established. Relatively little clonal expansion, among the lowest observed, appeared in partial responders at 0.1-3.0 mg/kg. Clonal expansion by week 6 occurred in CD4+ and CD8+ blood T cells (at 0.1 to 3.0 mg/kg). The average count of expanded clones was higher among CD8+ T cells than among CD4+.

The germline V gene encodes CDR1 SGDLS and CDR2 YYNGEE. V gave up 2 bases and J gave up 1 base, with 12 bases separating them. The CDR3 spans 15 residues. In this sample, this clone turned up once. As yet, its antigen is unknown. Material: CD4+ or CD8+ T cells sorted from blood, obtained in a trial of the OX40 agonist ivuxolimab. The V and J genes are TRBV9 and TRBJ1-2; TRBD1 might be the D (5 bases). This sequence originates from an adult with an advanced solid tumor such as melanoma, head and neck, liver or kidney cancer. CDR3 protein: CASSVWGRNNYGYTF. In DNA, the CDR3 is TGTGCCAGCAGCGTTTGGGGACGGAATAACTATGGCTACACCTTC.